A selection of T cell receptor beta chains follows, all from one sample in a study of blood T cell repertoires in COVID-19. Clones were read by immunoSEQ multiplex PCR, and TCRdb kept only the in-frame ones, dropping some. This sample has 200,000 to 300,000 clones; about four fifths occur once, and the top ten carry about 3.9%. Material: PBMCs or T cells enriched from blood (not recorded which). The receptors were gathered from a middle-aged woman who had been exposed to COVID-19. Both conserved end residues are trimmed from each CDR3.

>TRBV3-1/TRBV3-2|TRBJ1-1
ASSRQGGTEAF
>TRBV5-5|TRBJ2-5
ASSLASGEETQY
>TRBV7-2|TRBJ1-6
ASSSALTVGSPLH
>TRBV5-1|TRBJ1-5
ASSLTGTNNQPQH
>TRBV3-1/TRBV3-2|TRBJ2-2
ASTDGQGAPDTGELF
>TRBV5-6|TRBJ2-7
ASSSAGFRTYEQY
>TRBV6-5|TRBJ1-6
ASSTSPLGPPLH
>TRBV27|TRBJ1-1
ASSFGALNTEAF
>TRBV25-1|TRBJ2-2
ASSAPPKAGGSGELF
>TRBV11-3|TRBJ2-1
ASSLDGQGEYNEQF
>TRBV27|TRBJ2-7
ASSLTAGSSYEQY
>TRBV7-3|TRBJ2-3
ASSRGTGPSTDTQY
>TRBV29-1|TRBJ1-2
SVGIWGGTYGYT
>TRBV23-1|TRBJ2-4
ASSQGTEGPRGDIQY
>TRBV5-1|TRBJ1-5
ASSLQFGGDQPQH
>TRBV30|TRBJ1-1
AWSRAQGSEAF
>TRBV21-1|TRBJ1-5
ASSKLHPPWH
>TRBV18|TRBJ1-6
ASSLTGDSPLH
>TRBV6-2/TRBV6-3|TRBJ1-1
ASSYWEGSTEAF
>TRBV28|TRBJ2-7
ASIPSGASSYEQY
>TRBV19|TRBJ1-4
ASSHAQGANEKLF
>TRBV4-3|TRBJ2-1
ASSQAPGTGIYNEQF
>TRBV7-6|TRBJ1-3
ASSPVESSGNTIY
>TRBV28|TRBJ1-4
ASSGTGEKLF
>TRBV28|TRBJ1-2
ASSRETYSGGYT
>TRBV19|TRBJ2-1
ASSSTSGDSYNEQF
>TRBV3-1/TRBV3-2|TRBJ1-3
ASSRSKAPGRISGNTIY
>TRBV3-1/TRBV3-2|TRBJ2-7
ASSHFPGTGASYEQY
>TRBV6-1|TRBJ2-3
ASSEWRAQFYTQY
>TRBV12-3/TRBV12-4|TRBJ1-4
ASSYSNRVGLF
>TRBV7-2|TRBJ2-3
ASSLEAGLLSASTDTQY
>TRBV25-1|TRBJ1-5
ASSAGTGSNQPQH
>TRBV18|TRBJ1-2
ASSPLQGTDPYGYT
>TRBV7-6|TRBJ1-1
ASSLGPLMNTEAF